One sample yielded the 29 T cell receptor beta chains listed below, sequenced in a study of neurological immune-mediated disorders. TCRdb ran MiXCR on the 5' RACE reads and lists one entry per CDR3 protein. The sample has 25,000 to 35,000 distinct CDR3 sequences; roughly 1.6% are singletons. Sample: PBMCs. Every receptor here comes from a woman between 25 and 40 years old with multiple sclerosis.

This clonotype was picked up a small number of times. The CDR3 does not end in the conserved phenylalanine or tryptophan, so this is likely a read error. The J gene is TRBJ2-7, the V gene TRBV5-1; D unclear. V was cut by 0 bases and J by 5 bases, with 12 bases left in between. CDR3 size: 14 residues. Germline V gene sequence: CDR1 SGHRS, CDR2 YFSETQ. CDR3 region: CASSLVDNRNEQYN. CDR3 DNA sequence: TGCGCCAGCAGCTTGGTAGACAACCGGAACGAGCAGTACAAC.

Of note for this clonotype: A much larger clonotype is one base distant, so this may be a read error. The chain employs TRBV5-1 and TRBJ2-1, with D unresolved. There are 13 residues in the CDR3. Germline V gene sequence: CDR1 SGHRS, CDR2 YFSETQ. DNA for the CDR3: TGCGCCAGCAGCTCCCTAAAGTCCAATGCGCAGTTCTTC. As protein: CASSSLKSNAQFF.

This clonotype was observed many times. As the CDR3 is not closed by the conserved phenylalanine or tryptophan, this likely results from a read error. The genes are TRBV20-1 and TRBJ1-1; perhaps TRBD1 as D (6 bases). The CDR3 covers 14 residues. The germline gives CDR1 DFQATT, CDR2 SNEGSKA (reference sequence). DNA for the CDR3: TGCAGCGCCCAGGGGCGGGGGACACTTTCTGAAGCTTTCTGT. It is translated as CSAQGRGTLSEAFC.

This clonotype was counted at least ten times. The chain employs TRBV20-1 and TRBJ2-7; tentative D call: TRBD2 (5 bases). Germline V gene lookup returns CDR1 DFQATT and CDR2 SNEGSKA (reference sequence). Trimming removed 1 base at V and 2 bases at J, with 12 bases between. The length of the CDR3 is 14 residues. The CDR3 here is CSARGDGVTYEQYF. The CDR3, as DNA: TGCAGTGCTAGAGGAGACGGGGTTACCTACGAGCAGTACTTC.

The rearrangement links TRBV10-1 to TRBJ2-3; TRBD1 agrees at 10 bases. CDR1 is WNHNN, CDR2 SYGVQD, per germline (reference sequence). This CDR3 region has 15 residues. V lost 7 bases and J lost 7; bases outside the gene matches: 11. The CDR3, as DNA: TGCGCCAGCACCCCGGACAGGGGGACCTCAAATACGCAGTATTTT. This translates into CASTPDRGTSNTQYF.

This clonotype was detected ten times or more. This chain joins TRBV24-1 and TRBJ2-7; D is uncertain. Germline assignment: CDR1 KGHDR and CDR2 SFDVKD. Trimming cost V 4 bases and J 4 bases, with 4 bases left between them. The CDR3 totals 11 residues. CDR3 DNA sequence: TGTGCCACCAGTGACTCGTACGAGCAGTACTTC. Translated, it gives CATSDSYEQYF.

This clonotype occurred many times. This chain connects TRBV5-1 to TRBJ2-1; 11 bases fit TRBD1. Trimming cost V 4 bases and J 3 bases; bases outside gene matches: 3. The CDR3 runs to 15 residues. The V gene's germline CDR1 is SGHRS and CDR2 YFSETQ. The CDR3 here is CASSTGTGGYNEQFF. The CDR3 DNA sequence: TGCGCCAGCAGCACAGGGACAGGGGGCTACAATGAGCAGTTCTTC. Complete variable domain (other parts from reference TRBV5-1 and TRBJ2-1): KAGVTQTPRYLIKTRGQQVTLSCSPISGHRSVSWYQQTPGQGLQFLFEYFSETQRNKGNFPGRFSGRQFSNSRSEMNVSTLELGDSALYLCASSTGTGGYNEQFFGPGTRLTVL.

This clonotype was counted at least ten times. V and J are TRBV20-1 and TRBJ2-5; D could derive from TRBD1 or TRBD2 (7 bases each). This CDR3 region has 13 residues. The germline V gene encodes CDR1 DFQATT and CDR2 SNEGSKA (reference sequence). Trimming took 4 bases from V and 11 from J, leaving 20 bases between them. The CDR3 is CSANLAADRSQYF. DNA for the CDR3: TGCAGTGCTAATCTAGCGGCGGACAGGTCGCAGTACTTC.

This clonotype was counted at least ten times. The chain uses TRBV7-3 and TRBJ2-1; D is perhaps TRBD1 (6 bases). This CDR3 has 17 amino acids. The V and J ends lost 1 base and 4 bases respectively, with 17 bases between them. CDR1 is SGHTA, CDR2 FQGTGA, per germline. CDR3: CASSLRGGGSTYNEQFF. The CDR3 DNA sequence: TGTGCCAGCAGCTTAAGGGGTGGGGGCTCCACTTACAATGAGCAGTTCTTC.

This clonotype showed up many times. V usage is TRBV5-1 and J usage is TRBJ2-7, with 11 bases lining up with TRBD1. Germline V gene sequence: CDR1 SGHRS, CDR2 YFSETQ. The CDR3 sequence is 14 residues long. The V and J ends lost 4 bases and 4 bases, in that order; junction bases with no gene match: 4. The CDR3 coding sequence is TGCGCCAGCAGCATAGGGGACAGGGGGTACGAGCAGTACTTC. Protein: CASSIGDRGYEQYF.

This clonotype appeared many times. The chain couples TRBV6-2 or TRBV6-3 to TRBJ2-7; no firm D call. V lost 1 base and J 3 bases, leaving 13 bases between the germline ends. Germline lookup yields CDR1 MNHEY and CDR2 SVGEGT. The CDR3 runs to 15 residues. The CDR3 is CASSYLAVMGYEQYF. The CDR3 DNA reads TGTGCCAGCAGTTACTTGGCGGTGATGGGCTACGAGCAGTACTTC.

In its sample, this clonotype was seen many times. This chain links TRBV29-1 with TRBJ2-7; D is unclear. Germline CDR1 is SQVTM and CDR2 is ANQGSEA. The CDR3 extends over 12 amino acids. V was shortened by 7 bases and J by 2 bases, with 12 bases between the two germline ends. The CDR3: CSAQLGTYEQYF. The CDR3 coding sequence is TGCAGCGCCCAATTAGGGACCTACGAGCAGTACTTC.

In this sample, this clonotype turned up many times. The genes are TRBV7-3 and TRBJ2-3; weak D call: TRBD1 (7 bases). Trimming took 5 bases from V and 5 from J, leaving 17 bases between them. Germline CDR1 SGHTA, CDR2 FQGTGA. The CDR3 covers 15 residues. The CDR3 sequence is CASSPTTGRGDTQYF. CDR3 sequence (DNA): TGTGCCAGCAGCCCAACGACAGGGCGGGGAGATACGCAGTATTTT.

This clonotype came up many times. The chain couples TRBV13 to TRBJ2-1; D is possibly TRBD1 (6 bases). Germline-derived CDR1 and CDR2 are PRHDT and FYEKMQ (reference sequence). Trimming took 1 base from V and 6 from J, leaving 16 bases between them. CDR3 length: 16 residues. Here the CDR3 reads CASSLERGNVRNEQFF. CDR3 in DNA: TGTGCCAGCAGCTTAGAAAGGGGGAACGTTCGCAATGAGCAGTTCTTC.

This clonotype was seen many times. This rearrangement joins TRBV20-1 to TRBJ2-5, with D perhaps matching TRBD2 (6 bases). V was clipped by 3 bases and J by 5 bases, with 13 bases between them. This CDR3 spans 13 amino acids. CDR1 and CDR2 from the germline V gene are DFQATT and SNEGSKA (reference sequence). The CDR3 loop reads CSARPVAGETQYF. The CDR3 DNA reads TGCAGTGCTAGGCCTGTGGCGGGGGAGACCCAGTACTTC.

This clonotype was observed many times. This chain connects TRBV5-5 to TRBJ1-2, with 10 positions matching TRBD1. Germline CDR1 reads SGHKS; CDR2 reads YYEKEE (reference sequence). Trimming took 3 bases from V and 6 from J; bases not matched to a gene: 14. This CDR3 region has 17 residues. CDR3 in DNA: TGTGCCAGCAGCTCACCCACGTGGACAGGGGGAGAGAATGGCTACACCTTC. Residues: CASSSPTWTGGENGYTF.

This clonotype was detected many times. Compared with germline, one end of the junction differs, possibly owing to a read error. The rearrangement uses TRBV20-1 and TRBJ2-5, with a weak D call TRBD1 (7 bases). The CDR3 is 10 residues long. Per the germline V gene, CDR1 is DFQATT and CDR2 is SNEGSKA (reference sequence). This CDR3 is CSALRDSLCF. CDR3 DNA: TGCAGTGCCCTGCGGGACAGCCTCTGTTTC.

At least ten counts were recorded for this clonotype. The J gene is TRBJ1-2, the V gene TRBV10-3; D is possibly TRBD1 (5 bases). The CDR3 runs to 14 residues. Trimming pared 4 bases from V and 7 bases from J, leaving 16 bases between. Germline V gene data show CDR1 as ENHRY and CDR2 as SYGVKD. The CDR3 protein is CAISAGTGDLGYTF. In DNA, the CDR3 is TGTGCCATCAGTGCCGGGACGGGGGATCTTGGCTACACCTTC.

This clonotype was seen repeatedly, ten times or more. Given the absence of the conserved phenylalanine or tryptophan at the CDR3 end, a read error is likely. The chain employs TRBV5-6 and TRBJ2-7; 8 nucleotides agree with TRBD1. V was clipped by 6 bases and J by 3 bases; unmatched bases: 11. CDR3 size: 15 residues. The germline gives CDR1 SGHDT, CDR2 YYEEEE. The CDR3 nucleotides are TGTGCCAGCATCGAGAGGGCAGGGGGCCACTACGAGCAGTACATC. Residues: CASIERAGGHYEQYI.

At least ten counts were recorded for this clonotype. The chain is built from TRBV7-2 and TRBJ2-7; no reliable D call. The germline V gene has CDR1 SGHTA and CDR2 FQGNSA. Trimming removed 0 bases at V and 0 bases at J, with 9 bases between. The CDR3 has 15 residues. In DNA, the CDR3 is TGTGCCAGCAGCTTAGCTTCGGACGGCTCCTACGAGCAGTACTTC. This encodes CASSLASDGSYEQYF.

This clonotype was seen ten or more times. V usage is TRBV10-3 and J usage is TRBJ1-2, with a weak D call TRBD1 (6 bases). Germline CDR1 and CDR2: ENHRY and SYGVKD. This CDR3 region has 12 residues. Trimming cost V 9 bases and J 2 bases, with 10 bases left between them. The CDR3 bases are TGTGCCATAATAGGGACAAACTATGGCTACACCTTC. Translated: CAIIGTNYGYTF.

About this clonotype itself: Possible read error: a much larger clone is one base away. V gene TRBV20-1 combines with J gene TRBJ1-5; the D gene is possibly TRBD1 (6 bases). Per the germline V gene, CDR1 is DFQATT and CDR2 is SNEGSKA (reference sequence). The CDR3 consists of 14 residues. As DNA, the CDR3 is TGCAGTGCTCAACAGGGCTATAGCAATCCGCCCCAGCATTTT. The encoded protein is CSAQQGYSNPPQHF.

This clonotype showed up many times. The chain carries TRBV18 and TRBJ2-6, with a possible D match to TRBD1 (5 bases). The CDR3 is 16 amino acids. CDR1 and CDR2 (germline): KGHSH, LQKENI. V dropped 1 base and J dropped 2 bases, with 9 bases sitting between them. The CDR3 nucleotides read TGTGCCAGCTCACCACAAAAGGGGCCTGGGGCCAACGTCCTGACTTTC. It is translated as CASSPQKGPGANVLTF.

This clonotype appeared many times. The chain employs TRBV6-6 and TRBJ2-5; 12 nucleotides align to TRBD2. Trimming at V came to 4 bases and at J to 3 bases, leaving 3 bases not matched to a gene. The CDR3 sequence is 15 residues long. From germline, CDR1 is MNHNY and CDR2 SVGAGI (reference sequence). The CDR3 here is CASSSTSGGKETQYF. Here the CDR3 DNA reads TGTGCCAGCAGTTCGACTAGCGGGGGAAAAGAGACCCAGTACTTC.

This clonotype came up many times. The chain uses TRBV6-5 and TRBJ1-1; the match to TRBD1 covers 9 bases. The germline V gene encodes CDR1 MNHEY and CDR2 SVGAGI. V gave up 6 bases and J gave up 7 bases; unmatched junction bases: 18. The CDR3 covers 17 residues. Here the CDR3 reads CASSSVPGQGKGVEAFF. Here the CDR3 DNA reads TGTGCCAGCAGCTCCGTCCCGGGACAGGGTAAGGGGGTTGAAGCTTTCTTT.

This clonotype appeared many times. V is TRBV3-1 and J is TRBJ2-1, with 10 bases fitting TRBD2. The CDR3 contains 15 residues. The trim removed 4 bases at V and 7 bases at J, leaving 7 bases unmatched. Germline CDR1 reads LGHDT; CDR2 reads YNNKEL (reference sequence). CDR3 loop: CASSPTGTSENEQFF. CDR3 DNA: TGTGCCAGCAGCCCGACCGGGACTAGCGAGAATGAGCAGTTCTTC.

This clonotype was found many times. The gene calls are TRBV7-6 and TRBJ1-1; D call uncertain. The germline gives CDR1 SGHVS, CDR2 FNYEAQ. The CDR3 consists of 13 residues. The germline V and J ends were trimmed by 3 bases and 1 base, with 6 bases remaining between them. The CDR3 here is CASSFAGNTEAFF. The CDR3 DNA is TGTGCCAGCAGCTTCGCAGGGAACACTGAAGCTTTCTTT.

At least ten counts were recorded for this clonotype. V and J are TRBV5-1 and TRBJ2-7; 7 positions match TRBD1. After removal of 2 bases from V and 4 bases from J, the junction contained 6 bases not matched to a gene. This CDR3 comprises 14 residues. Germline loops: CDR1 SGHRS, CDR2 YFSETQ. CDR3 in DNA: TGCGCCAGCAGCTTTAGTACAGGGGTATACGAGCAGTACTTC. Protein sequence: CASSFSTGVYEQYF. The full variable domain, its missing parts supplied by reference TRBV5-1 and TRBJ2-7, is KAGVTQTPRYLIKTRGQQVTLSCSPISGHRSVSWYQQTPGQGLQFLFEYFSETQRNKGNFPGRFSGRQFSNSRSEMNVSTLELGDSALYLCASSFSTGVYEQYFGPGTRLTVT.

The table lists this clonotype with many counts. The rearrangement joins TRBV20-1 to TRBJ1-1; a weak D match, TRBD1 (5 bases). The CDR3 is 15 amino acids. Germline assignment: CDR1 DFQATT and CDR2 SNEGSKA (reference sequence). V was trimmed by 2 bases and J by 5 bases, leaving 18 bases between them. The CDR3 region is CSARTLQGISTEAFF. CDR3 in DNA: TGCAGTGCTAGAACGCTCCAGGGTATCTCTACTGAAGCTTTCTTT.